A single sample is the source of the 7 T cell receptor beta chains below, sequenced in a study of graft-versus-host responses after intestinal transplantation. The assay was immunoSEQ multiplex PCR, and TCRdb's table has in-frame clones only and misses some. This table holds 95,000 or so clones, 75% to 95% found once. The input for sequencing was PBMCs, taken around 450 days after intestinal transplant. These receptor sequences come from a human patient who received an intestinal transplant, so some T cells may come from the graft donor.

The chain links TRBV6-1 to TRBJ1-6; D uncertain. The CDR3 extends over 12 amino acids. Trimming shortened V by 6 bases and J by 7 bases, and 7 bases separated the two germline ends. Germline CDR1 and CDR2: MNHNS and SASEGT. CDR3 amino acids: CASRLENSPLHF. In nucleotides, the CDR3 is TGTGCCAGCAGACTCGAGAATTCACCCCTCCACTTT.

The chain recombines TRBV21-1 with TRBJ2-5; TRBD1 was called by the table and not checked on the DNA. TRBV21-1 is a listed pseudogene. The CDR3 loop spans 14 amino acids. The CDR3 DNA sequence: TGTGCCAGCAGCGCCTACAGGGGAGGAGAGACCCAGTACTTC. It encodes CASSAYRGGETQYF.

The V and J genes are TRBV6-5 and TRBJ2-1, with D unclear. V lost 3 bases, J lost 2 bases, and 5 bases lay in between. CDR3 length: 13 amino acids. In germline, CDR1 is MNHEY, CDR2 SVGAGI. The CDR3, as DNA: TGTGCCAGCAGTTATGGGGCCTACAATGAGCAGTTCTTC. The encoded protein is CASSYGAYNEQFF.

This clone was seen a single time. This chain connects TRBV4-1 to TRBJ1-5, with a tentative D call TRBD1 (6 bases). V shed 0 bases and J shed 6 bases, with 21 bases lying between them. CDR3 length: 18 amino acids. Germline V lookup: CDR1 MGHRA, CDR2 YSYEKL. This CDR3 reads CASSQELGAAGHSQPQHF. The CDR3 DNA is TGCGCCAGCAGCCAAGAGTTGGGGGCGGCAGGTCATAGTCAGCCCCAGCATTTT.

The rearrangement uses TRBV19 and TRBJ2-1; TRBD2 agrees at 7 bases. The CDR3 runs to 16 residues. The V gene end was trimmed by 3 bases and the J gene end by 7 bases; junction bases not matched to a gene: 12. Germline-derived CDR1 and CDR2 are LNHDA and SQIVND (reference sequence). The CDR3 DNA reads as TGTGCCAGTAGTATGAGGGGAGGGGCGCCGACGAATGAGCAGTTCTTC. It encodes CASSMRGGAPTNEQFF. The full variable domain, completed using reference TRBV19 and TRBJ2-1, is DGGITQSPKYLFRKEGQNVTLSCEQNLNHDAMYWYRQDPGQGLRLIYYSQIVNDFQKGDIAEGYSVSREKKESFPLTVTSAQKNPTAFYLCASSMRGGAPTNEQFFGPGTRLTVL.

The chain uses TRBV6-4 and TRBJ1-1, with TRBD1 matching over 7 bases. The J segment lost 11 bases and the V segment lost 4 bases, leaving 13 bases of the junction unmatched. Germline values: CDR1 MRHNA, CDR2 SNTAGT. The CDR3 covers 14 residues. The CDR3 DNA reads as TGTGCCAGCAGTGGGGACAGCGGCGTAGGAGTGGCTTTCTTT. Translating it yields CASSGDSGVGVAFF.

The gene calls are TRBV10-3 and TRBJ2-5; no firm D call. The J call is doubtful: the DNA matches TRBJ2-7 better. Germline V gene data show CDR1 as ENHRY and CDR2 as SYGVKD. The CDR3 is made up of 13 amino acids. This CDR3 is CAISEGSPGEQYF. The CDR3 DNA reads as TGTGCCATCAGTGAAGGCAGTCCGGGCGAGCAGTACTTC.